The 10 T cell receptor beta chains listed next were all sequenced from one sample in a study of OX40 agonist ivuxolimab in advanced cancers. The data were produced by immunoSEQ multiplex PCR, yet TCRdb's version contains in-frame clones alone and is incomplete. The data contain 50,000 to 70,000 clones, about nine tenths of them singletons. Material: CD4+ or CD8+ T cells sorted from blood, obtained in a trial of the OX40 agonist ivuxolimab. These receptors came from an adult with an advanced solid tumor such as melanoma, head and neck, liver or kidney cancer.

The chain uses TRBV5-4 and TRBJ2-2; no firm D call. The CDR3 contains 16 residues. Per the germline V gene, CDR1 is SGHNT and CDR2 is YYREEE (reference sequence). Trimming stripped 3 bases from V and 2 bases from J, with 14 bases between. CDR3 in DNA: TGTGCCAGCAGCTACGGTCTGGGCGGAAACACCGGGGAGCTGTTTTTT. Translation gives CASSYGLGGNTGELFF.

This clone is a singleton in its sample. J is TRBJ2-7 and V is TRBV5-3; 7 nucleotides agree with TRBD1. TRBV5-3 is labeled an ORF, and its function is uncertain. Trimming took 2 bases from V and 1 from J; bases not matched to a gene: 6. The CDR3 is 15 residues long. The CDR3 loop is CARSFGQVKSYEQYF. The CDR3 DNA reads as TGTGCCAGAAGCTTTGGACAGGTGAAGTCCTACGAGCAGTACTTC.

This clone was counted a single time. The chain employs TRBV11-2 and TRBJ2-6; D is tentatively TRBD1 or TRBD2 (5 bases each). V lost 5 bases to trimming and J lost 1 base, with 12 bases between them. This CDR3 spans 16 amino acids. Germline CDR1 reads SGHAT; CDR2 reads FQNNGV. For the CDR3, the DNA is TGTGCCAGCAGCCTGGGACGGAGATCTGGGGCCAACGTCCTGACTTTC. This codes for CASSLGRRSGANVLTF.

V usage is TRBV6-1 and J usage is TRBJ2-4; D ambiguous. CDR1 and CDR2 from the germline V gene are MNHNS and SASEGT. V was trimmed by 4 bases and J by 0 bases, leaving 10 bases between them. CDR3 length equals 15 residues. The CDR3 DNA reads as TGTGCCAGCAGTGTAAATCCAGGAGCCAAAAACATTCAGTACTTC. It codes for CASSVNPGAKNIQYF.

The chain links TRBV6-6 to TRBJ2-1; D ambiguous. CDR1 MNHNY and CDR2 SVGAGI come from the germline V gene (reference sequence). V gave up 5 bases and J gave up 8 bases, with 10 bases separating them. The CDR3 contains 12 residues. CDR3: CASSTLRYEQFF. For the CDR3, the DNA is TGTGCCAGCAGTACCCTTAGATATGAGCAGTTCTTC.

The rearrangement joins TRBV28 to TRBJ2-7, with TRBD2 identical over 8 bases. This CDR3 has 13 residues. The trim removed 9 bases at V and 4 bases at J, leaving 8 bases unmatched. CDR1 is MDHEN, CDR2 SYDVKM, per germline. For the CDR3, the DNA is TGTGCCAGTAGAACCGGGACTAGTTACGAGCAGTACTTC. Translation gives CASRTGTSYEQYF.

The CDR3 nucleotides are TGTGCTAGTGGCCCCGGGGAGGGTCACTTCACTGAAGCTTTCTTT. Translated: CASGPGEGHFTEAFF. This sequence joins TRBV12-5 and TRBJ1-1; D uncertain. CDR3 length: 15 residues. V lost 6 bases and J lost 4, with 18 bases in between. CDR1 LGHNT and CDR2 FRNRAP come from the germline V gene.

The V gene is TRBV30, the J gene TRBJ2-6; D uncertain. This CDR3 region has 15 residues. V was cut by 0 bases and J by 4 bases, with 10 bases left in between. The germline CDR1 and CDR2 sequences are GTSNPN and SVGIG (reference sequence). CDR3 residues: CAWSVLRTGANVLTF. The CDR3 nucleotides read TGTGCCTGGAGTGTATTACGGACCGGGGCCAACGTCCTGACTTTC.

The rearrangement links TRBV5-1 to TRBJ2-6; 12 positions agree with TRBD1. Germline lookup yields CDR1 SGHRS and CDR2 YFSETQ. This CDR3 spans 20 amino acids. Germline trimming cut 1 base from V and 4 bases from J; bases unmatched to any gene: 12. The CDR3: CASSLYPPGQGAGGANVLTF. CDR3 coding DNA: TGCGCCAGCAGCTTGTACCCCCCGGGACAGGGGGCGGGGGGGGCCAACGTCCTGACTTTC.

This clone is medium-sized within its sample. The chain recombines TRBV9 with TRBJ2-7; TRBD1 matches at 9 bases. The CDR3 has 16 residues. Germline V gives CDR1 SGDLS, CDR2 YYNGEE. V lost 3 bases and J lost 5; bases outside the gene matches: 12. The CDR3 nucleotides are TGTGCCAGCAGCGCCCAAACAGGGGGCTTAAGGGACGAGCAGTACTTC. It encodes CASSAQTGGLRDEQYF. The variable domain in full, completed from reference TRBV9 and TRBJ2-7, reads DSGVTQTPKHLITATGQRVTLRCSPRSGDLSVYWYQQSLDQGLQFLIQYYNGEERAKGNILERFSAQQFPDLHSELNLSSLELGDSALYFCASSAQTGGLRDEQYFGPGTRLTVT.